This record covers a single T cell receptor beta chain. As yet, its antigen is unknown. V was shortened by 3 bases and J by 0 bases, with 13 bases between the two germline ends. The V gene's germline CDR1 is MDHEN and CDR2 SYDVKM. The CDR3 contains 16 residues. Extraction yielded at least 6 micrograms of total RNA per sample. For the second PCR, which ran for roughly 6 to 12 cycles, a sample-barcoded 5' primer and a J-beta primer mix were used. Each cDNA molecule carried a tag from a template-switch adaptor that contained 12 random nucleotides. A single record per CDR3 protein comes from TCRdb applying MiXCR to the 5' RACE reads. The table lists more than 1,400,000 distinct CDR3 sequences, 42% of them singletons. This specimen comes from a study of blood T cells in healthy people across ages. General observations from the study: Investigators treated diversity estimates from one million T cells as underestimates.

The chain links TRBV28 to TRBJ2-3; perhaps TRBD1 as D (6 bases). Sample: blood. The TCR sequence derives from a woman between 18 and 30 years old in good health. The DNA for the CDR3 is TGTGCCAGCAGTTTGATCCCGGACAGTAGCACAGATACGCAGTATTTT. Its protein product is CASSLIPDSSTDTQYF.